Listed below are T cell receptor beta chains from one sample, sequenced in a study of cytomegalovirus exposure and HLA in healthy donors. Produced via immunoSEQ multiplex PCR; TCRdb's table is partial and in-frame only. The sample consists of around 160,000 clones, approximately 80% of them appearing once. Sequenced sample: PBMCs. The receptors shown here come from a man between 18 and 29 years old in good health and CMV-seropositive. The CDR3 runs from the conserved cysteine through the conserved F or W. The order of the fields is J gene, clone size, D gene, V gene, CDR3 DNA, CDR3 protein. D genes are given only for firm matches. Rows give clone size only sometimes, using once, few, many, or a class for an expanded clone.

j_call: TRBJ1-1; clone_size: NA; d_call: TRBD1; v_call: TRBV5-1; cdr3_nt: TGCGCCAGCAGCTTGGACAGGGGCCCTGAAGCTTTCTTT; cdr3_aa: CASSLDRGPEAFF
j_call: TRBJ2-3; clone_size: NA; d_call: TRBD2; v_call: TRBV7-2; cdr3_nt: TGTGCCAGCAGCTCCTTAGCGGGAGGGCCGACAGATACGCAGTATTTT; cdr3_aa: CASSSLAGGPTDTQYF
j_call: TRBJ2-7; clone_size: NA; d_call: NA; v_call: TRBV4-2; cdr3_nt: TGTGCCAGCAGCCAAGAAAGTCCCGGGGGTACCTCTTACGAGCAGTACTTC; cdr3_aa: CASSQESPGGTSYEQYF
j_call: TRBJ1-5; clone_size: NA; d_call: NA; v_call: TRBV6-6; cdr3_nt: TGTGCCAGCAGTTATCGGACTGCTAATCAGCCCCAGCATTTT; cdr3_aa: CASSYRTANQPQHF
j_call: TRBJ1-4; clone_size: NA; d_call: NA; v_call: TRBV4-1; cdr3_nt: TGCGCCAGCAGCCAACAGGGAGAAAAACTGTTTTTT; cdr3_aa: CASSQQGEKLFF
j_call: TRBJ2-5; clone_size: NA; d_call: TRBD2; v_call: TRBV2; cdr3_nt: TGTGCCAGCAGTCAAGGACTAGTGGGGGAGCAAGAGACCCAGTACTTC; cdr3_aa: CASSQGLVGEQETQYF
j_call: TRBJ2-2; clone_size: NA; d_call: TRBD2; v_call: TRBV7-2; cdr3_nt: TGTGCCAGCAGCGCAAGGGCGGGAGGAGTAGGCGGGGAGCTGTTTTTT; cdr3_aa: CASSARAGGVGGELFF
j_call: TRBJ2-7; clone_size: NA; d_call: NA; v_call: TRBV6-6; cdr3_nt: TGTGCCGGCGGGGAGGGGGGGTCCGAGCAGTACTTC; cdr3_aa: CAGGEGGSEQYF
j_call: TRBJ2-3; clone_size: NA; d_call: NA; v_call: TRBV13; cdr3_nt: TGTGCCAGCAGCGGCCCCCCCAGGGGGGCGCAGTATTTT; cdr3_aa: CASSGPPRGAQYF
j_call: TRBJ2-5; clone_size: NA; d_call: TRBD2; v_call: TRBV30; cdr3_nt: TGTGCCTGGAGTGGAGCGGGGGTGGAGACCCAGTACTTC; cdr3_aa: CAWSGAGVETQYF
j_call: TRBJ2-7; clone_size: few; d_call: NA; v_call: TRBV6-5; cdr3_nt: TGTGCCAGCAGTTACCGGGCAGGGGGAGGTTACGAGCAGTACTTC; cdr3_aa: CASSYRAGGGYEQYF
j_call: TRBJ2-3; clone_size: NA; d_call: TRBD1; v_call: TRBV4-3; cdr3_nt: TGCGCCAGCAGCCAAGATTGGGTAGGAGACAGGGGACTCAGCACAGATACGCAGTATTTT; cdr3_aa: CASSQDWVGDRGLSTDTQYF
j_call: TRBJ2-1; clone_size: NA; d_call: TRBD2; v_call: TRBV7-9; cdr3_nt: TGCGCCAGCAGATTGACAGGACTAGCGGGATTAGGTGAGCAGTTCTTC; cdr3_aa: CASRLTGLAGLGEQFF
j_call: TRBJ1-1; clone_size: NA; d_call: NA; v_call: TRBV5-1; cdr3_nt: TGCGCCAGCAGCTTGGAGCAATGGGGGGGTAGCACTGAAGCTTTCTTT; cdr3_aa: CASSLEQWGGSTEAFF
j_call: TRBJ2-5; clone_size: once; d_call: NA; v_call: TRBV7-6; cdr3_nt: TGTGCCAGCAGCTTAGCGCGACAGTCCGGAGGGGAGACCCAGTACTTC; cdr3_aa: CASSLARQSGGETQYF
j_call: TRBJ2-7; clone_size: NA; d_call: TRBD1; v_call: TRBV5-1; cdr3_nt: TGCGCCAGCAGCTCGATCCCCTCACAGGGGCAAGAGCAGTACTTC; cdr3_aa: CASSSIPSQGQEQYF
j_call: TRBJ2-1; clone_size: NA; d_call: TRBD2; v_call: TRBV30; cdr3_nt: TGTGCCTGGAAACTAGCGATGGGATACTACAATGAGCAGTTCTTC; cdr3_aa: CAWKLAMGYYNEQFF
j_call: TRBJ2-7; clone_size: NA; d_call: TRBD1; v_call: TRBV28; cdr3_nt: TGTGCCAGCAGTCCTACCCTCGGGACAGACGGCTCCTACGAGCAGTACTTC; cdr3_aa: CASSPTLGTDGSYEQYF
j_call: TRBJ2-7; clone_size: NA; d_call: TRBD1; v_call: TRBV11-2; cdr3_nt: TGTGCCAGCAGCTTAGAGTCTAGGGACAGAAAATACGAGCAGTACTTC; cdr3_aa: CASSLESRDRKYEQYF
j_call: TRBJ2-7; clone_size: NA; d_call: NA; v_call: TRBV19; cdr3_nt: TGTGCCAGTAGTATAGCGGGGTCACTTATCTACGAGCAGTACTTC; cdr3_aa: CASSIAGSLIYEQYF
j_call: TRBJ1-5; clone_size: NA; d_call: NA; v_call: TRBV27; cdr3_nt: TGTGCCAGCAGTCCCCTCCACCCGACAGGTATACAGCCCCAGCATTTT; cdr3_aa: CASSPLHPTGIQPQHF
j_call: TRBJ1-3; clone_size: NA; d_call: NA; v_call: TRBV7-6; cdr3_nt: TGTGCCAGCAGCCCGCGGGTGGGGTCCCTTTTGGACACCATATATTTT; cdr3_aa: CASSPRVGSLLDTIYF
j_call: TRBJ2-7; clone_size: few; d_call: TRBD1; v_call: TRBV19; cdr3_nt: TGTGCCAGTAGTAGCGACAGGGCCAGCTCCTACGAGCAGTACTTC; cdr3_aa: CASSSDRASSYEQYF
j_call: TRBJ1-2; clone_size: NA; d_call: NA; v_call: TRBV5-1; cdr3_nt: TGCGCCAGCAGCTTGGATTTGGCGTACAGAGACTATGGCTACACCTTC; cdr3_aa: CASSLDLAYRDYGYTF
j_call: TRBJ2-7; clone_size: NA; d_call: TRBD1; v_call: TRBV7-9; cdr3_nt: TGTGCCAGCAGCTTGGACCGGGACAGTAACTACGAGCAGTACTTC; cdr3_aa: CASSLDRDSNYEQYF
j_call: TRBJ1-6; clone_size: NA; d_call: TRBD1; v_call: TRBV5-4; cdr3_nt: TGTGCCAGCAGCTTGGACAGGGGAAGGGATTCACCCCTCCACTTT; cdr3_aa: CASSLDRGRDSPLHF
j_call: TRBJ2-7; clone_size: NA; d_call: TRBD2; v_call: TRBV5-1; cdr3_nt: TGCGCCAGCAGCTTGGGGACTAGCGGTTCCTACGAGCAGTACTTC; cdr3_aa: CASSLGTSGSYEQYF
j_call: TRBJ2-3; clone_size: NA; d_call: TRBD1; v_call: TRBV5-1; cdr3_nt: TGCGCCAGCACACCGGGACAGAACACAGATACGCAGTATTTT; cdr3_aa: CASTPGQNTDTQYF
j_call: TRBJ2-7; clone_size: NA; d_call: NA; v_call: TRBV6-5; cdr3_nt: TGTGCCAGCAGTTACCGGCAGGCCTACGAGCAGTACTTC; cdr3_aa: CASSYRQAYEQYF
j_call: TRBJ1-2; clone_size: NA; d_call: TRBD1; v_call: TRBV7-8; cdr3_nt: TGTGCCAGCAGCCCTCTCACAGGGGGCGATGGCTACACCTTC; cdr3_aa: CASSPLTGGDGYTF
j_call: TRBJ2-7; clone_size: NA; d_call: TRBD2; v_call: TRBV5-1; cdr3_nt: TGCGCCAGCAGCAGCTATAGCGGGGGGACCTACGAGCAGTACTTC; cdr3_aa: CASSSYSGGTYEQYF
j_call: TRBJ2-7; clone_size: NA; d_call: NA; v_call: TRBV4-3; cdr3_nt: TGCGCCAGCAGCCAAGGGTACAGGGATCGCTACGAGCAGTACTTC; cdr3_aa: CASSQGYRDRYEQYF
j_call: TRBJ2-5; clone_size: NA; d_call: NA; v_call: TRBV18; cdr3_nt: TGTGCCAGCTCACCGGGACACGGAGAGACCCAGTACTTC; cdr3_aa: CASSPGHGETQYF
j_call: TRBJ1-4; clone_size: NA; d_call: TRBD1; v_call: TRBV28; cdr3_nt: TGTGCCAGCAGTTCGGACAGGGGGTCTTCCCACCTGTTAGGAGAAAAACTGTTTTTT; cdr3_aa: CASSSDRGSSHLLGEKLFF
j_call: TRBJ2-1; clone_size: few; d_call: NA; v_call: TRBV28; cdr3_nt: TGTGCCAGCAGCCCCTTCTACAATGAGCAGTTCTTC; cdr3_aa: CASSPFYNEQFF
j_call: TRBJ2-1; clone_size: NA; d_call: NA; v_call: TRBV10-1; cdr3_nt: TGCGCCAGCAGTGGGGTATCGGGGTACAATGAGCAGTTCTTC; cdr3_aa: CASSGVSGYNEQFF
j_call: TRBJ2-3; clone_size: NA; d_call: TRBD2; v_call: TRBV5-1; cdr3_nt: TGCGCCAGCCTAGCGGCCGGGACAGATACGCAGTATTTT; cdr3_aa: CASLAAGTDTQYF
j_call: TRBJ2-7; clone_size: NA; d_call: TRBD1; v_call: TRBV5-1; cdr3_nt: TGCGCCAGCAGCTTCCGGGACAGGGGGATTGACGAGCAGTACTTC; cdr3_aa: CASSFRDRGIDEQYF
j_call: TRBJ2-7; clone_size: NA; d_call: NA; v_call: TRBV28; cdr3_nt: TGTGCCAGCAGTCCCATCCGCAGGGAGCAGTACTTC; cdr3_aa: CASSPIRREQYF
j_call: TRBJ2-1; clone_size: NA; d_call: TRBD2; v_call: TRBV28; cdr3_nt: TGTGCCAGCAGTACTTTCGGGGGGAGGGAGTTCTTC; cdr3_aa: CASSTFGGREFF
j_call: TRBJ2-1; clone_size: NA; d_call: TRBD2; v_call: TRBV5-4; cdr3_nt: TGTGCCAGCAGCTTAACTAGTGGGGGGGGGAATGAGCAGTTCTTC; cdr3_aa: CASSLTSGGGNEQFF
j_call: TRBJ2-7; clone_size: NA; d_call: TRBD1; v_call: TRBV28; cdr3_nt: TGTGCCAGCAGTCTCTCGGGACAGGCTTACGAGCAGTACTTC; cdr3_aa: CASSLSGQAYEQYF
j_call: TRBJ2-5; clone_size: NA; d_call: TRBD2; v_call: TRBV29-1; cdr3_nt: TGCAGCGGGAGGGAGGGGGAGACCCAGTACTTC; cdr3_aa: CSGREGETQYF
j_call: TRBJ1-5; clone_size: NA; d_call: NA; v_call: TRBV5-4; cdr3_nt: TGTGCCAGCAGCTTGGACAGGGACGTGGATCAGCCCCAGCATTTT; cdr3_aa: CASSLDRDVDQPQHF
j_call: TRBJ2-3; clone_size: NA; d_call: TRBD2; v_call: TRBV7-2; cdr3_nt: TGTGCCAGCAGCTTACAGGTTAGGGCTAGCGGAGGCAGAACAGATACGCAGTATTTT; cdr3_aa: CASSLQVRASGGRTDTQYF
j_call: TRBJ1-2; clone_size: NA; d_call: NA; v_call: TRBV15; cdr3_nt: TGTGCCACCAGCCAAACGGCCGGGGGCTACACCTTC; cdr3_aa: CATSQTAGGYTF
j_call: TRBJ2-1; clone_size: once; d_call: TRBD2; v_call: TRBV15; cdr3_nt: TGTGCCACCAGCAGAGACGCGGGGGGGGAGCAGTTCTTC; cdr3_aa: CATSRDAGGEQFF
j_call: TRBJ1-2; clone_size: NA; d_call: NA; v_call: TRBV6-6; cdr3_nt: TGTGCCAGCAGTAACGCAGGGTCGGTCTCATATGGCTACACCTTC; cdr3_aa: CASSNAGSVSYGYTF
j_call: TRBJ2-1; clone_size: NA; d_call: TRBD1; v_call: TRBV6-1; cdr3_nt: TGTGCCAGCAGTGAAAAGAGACAGGGCTACAATGAGCAGTTCTTC; cdr3_aa: CASSEKRQGYNEQFF
j_call: TRBJ2-3; clone_size: once; d_call: NA; v_call: TRBV28; cdr3_nt: TGTGCCAGCAGTTCGGGGATTAGCACAGATACGCAGTATTTT; cdr3_aa: CASSSGISTDTQYF
j_call: TRBJ2-5; clone_size: NA; d_call: TRBD2; v_call: TRBV19; cdr3_nt: TGTGCCTGCGGGGGGGACCTCGAGACCCAGTACTTC; cdr3_aa: CACGGDLETQYF
j_call: TRBJ1-4; clone_size: NA; d_call: NA; v_call: TRBV6-1; cdr3_nt: TGTGCCAGCAGTGAACTACAGGGCCCGGGAGAAAAACTGTTTTTT; cdr3_aa: CASSELQGPGEKLFF
j_call: TRBJ2-1; clone_size: once; d_call: NA; v_call: TRBV29-1; cdr3_nt: TGCAGCGTTGACGACGTTACGGGGGTCTACAATGAGCAGTTCTTC; cdr3_aa: CSVDDVTGVYNEQFF
j_call: TRBJ2-3; clone_size: NA; d_call: TRBD2; v_call: TRBV15; cdr3_nt: TGTGCCACCAGCACCACTAGCGGGAGCCTCACAGATACGCAGTATTTT; cdr3_aa: CATSTTSGSLTDTQYF
j_call: TRBJ2-3; clone_size: NA; d_call: NA; v_call: TRBV5-1; cdr3_nt: TGCGCCAGCAGCCCGGCGGCAGATACGCAGTATTTT; cdr3_aa: CASSPAADTQYF